These 30 T cell receptor beta chains share one sample of origin, sequenced in a study of T cell repertoires in cytomegalovirus infection. Each CDR3 protein gets one entry after TCRdb re-called the reads with MiXCR. This table holds about 83,000 distinct CDR3 sequences, about 29% found once. No cognate antigen is known for these TCRs. The source material was CD8+ T cells from cultured PBMCs, sampled from culture after CMV antigen stimulation. The receptors here all came from a human donor in good health (CMV status not recorded). Some clones in this sample may be carry-over from other donors' samples.

In this sample, this clonotype turned up a few times. V usage is TRBV7-6 and J usage is TRBJ1-5; D unresolved. Between the trimmed V and J ends, which lost 4 bases and 0 bases, there was a span of 10 bases. The CDR3 is 15 residues long. Germline CDR1 is SGHVS and CDR2 is FNYEAQ. The chain's CDR3 is CASSSSTHSNQPQHF. CDR3 nucleotides: TGTGCCAGCAGCTCCTCCACACATAGCAATCAGCCCCAGCATTTT.

This clonotype has ten or more counts. V is TRBV7-8 and J is TRBJ1-5, with TRBD1 matching over 8 bases. V shed 3 bases, J shed 4 bases, and the junction held 5 bases outside the gene matches. The length of the CDR3 is 15 residues. Germline loops: CDR1 SGHVS, CDR2 FQNEAQ. This CDR3 is CASSLGTGGNQPQHF. The CDR3 DNA follows: TGTGCCAGCAGCTTGGGAACAGGGGGGAATCAGCCCCAGCATTTT.

This rearrangement joins TRBV7-6 to TRBJ2-7, with 9 bases matching TRBD2. Germline values: CDR1 SGHVS, CDR2 FNYEAQ. The CDR3 runs 12 residues. The V gene end was trimmed by 4 bases and the J gene end by 8 bases; junction bases not matched to a gene: 3. The CDR3 nucleotides read TGTGCCAGCAGCTCCCTAGCGGGGCAGCAGTACTTC. Translated: CASSSLAGQQYF.

The gene calls are TRBV7-9 and TRBJ2-5; TRBD1 matches at 7 bases. CDR3 length: 16 residues. CDR1 is SEHNR and CDR2 is FQNEAQ in the germline V gene (reference sequence). V lost 5 bases and J lost 0; bases outside the gene matches: 9. Here the CDR3 reads CASSPRGRGNQETQYF. The CDR3 DNA reads as TGTGCCAGCAGCCCCAGGGGCAGGGGGAACCAAGAGACCCAGTACTTC.

This rearrangement joins TRBV4-2 to TRBJ2-3, with D maybe TRBD2 (5 bases). Germline values: CDR1 LGHNA, CDR2 YNFKEQ. Trimming left V 3 bases short and J 2 bases short, with 18 bases between. The CDR3 consists of 17 residues. The CDR3 nucleotides are TGTGCCAGCAGCCAGACGTCCGGTGACTATACCACAGATACGCAGTATTTT. Protein sequence: CASSQTSGDYTTDTQYF.

This clonotype was observed many times. V is TRBV19 and J is TRBJ1-1; tentative D call: TRBD1 (6 bases). From germline, CDR1 is LNHDA and CDR2 SQIVND (reference sequence). The CDR3 is 15 residues long. V dropped 3 bases and J dropped 1 base, with 12 bases sitting between them. CDR3: CASSILGGANTEAFF. The CDR3 nucleotides read TGTGCCAGTAGTATTCTTGGGGGCGCGAACACTGAAGCTTTCTTT.

The V call is TRBV7-3, the J call TRBJ2-1; the D is unclear. Germline CDR1 reads SGHTA; CDR2 reads FQGTGA. CDR3 length: 13 residues. V was pared by 5 bases and J by 3 bases, with 8 bases between. The CDR3 loop is CASSPDGYNEQFF. Written as DNA, the CDR3 is TGTGCCAGCAGCCCCGACGGCTACAATGAGCAGTTCTTC.

The V gene is TRBV20-1, the J gene TRBJ2-7; 7 bases line up with TRBD1. The germline V gene encodes CDR1 DFQATT and CDR2 SNEGSKA (reference sequence). With V trimmed by 0 bases and J by 3 bases, 8 bases remained unmatched. The CDR3 has 15 amino acids. In nucleotides, the CDR3 is TGCAGTGCTAGAGACTACGACAGGGCGGGCTACGAGCAGTACTTC. The encoded protein is CSARDYDRAGYEQYF.

With respect to this clonotype: The junction departs from germline at one end; a sequencing error may be responsible. The chain combines TRBV4-1 with TRBJ2-2; D is uncertain. The CDR3 runs to 13 residues. The V gene's germline CDR1 is MGHRA and CDR2 YSYEKL. The CDR3 DNA sequence: TGTGCCAGCAGCCCACTCCCGTCCGGGGAGCTGTTTTTT. Translation gives CASSPLPSGELFF.

Turning to this clonotype: A read error is possible here, since a much larger clone lies one base away. This chain links TRBV5-1 with TRBJ2-1, with 10 nucleotides matching TRBD2. The CDR3 runs 17 residues. CDR1 is SGHRS, CDR2 YFSETQ, per germline. With 0 bases clipped from V and 0 bases from J, the junction kept 3 bases outside the gene matches. The DNA of the CDR3 is TGCGCCAGCAGCTTGGGCAGCGGGGGGGCCTCCTACAATGAGCAGTTCTTC. Protein sequence: CASSLGSGGASYNEQFF.

The rearrangement uses TRBV2 and TRBJ2-3; 8 bases map to TRBD2. The germline V gene encodes CDR1 SNHLY and CDR2 FYNNEI. V shed 11 bases, J shed 5 bases, and the junction held 9 bases outside the gene matches. CDR3 length: 13 residues. CDR3 in DNA: TGTGCCTCTAGAGCGGGAGTGGTAGATACGCAGTATTTT. Translated: CASRAGVVDTQYF. Based on the CDR3 plus reference TRBV2 and TRBJ2-3, the full variable domain is EPEVTQTPSHQVTQMGQEVILRCVPISNHLYFYWYRQILGQKVEFLVSFYNNEISEKSEIFDDQFSVERPDGSNFTLKIRSTKLEDSAMYFCASRAGVVDTQYFGPGTRLTVL.

This clonotype was detected only a few times. The CDR3 DNA sequence: TGCAGCGTTGAATTCGCCGGGTCCTACGAGCAGTACTTC. Its translation: CSVEFAGSYEQYF. The genes are TRBV29-1 and TRBJ2-7; D remains ambiguous. V lost 2 bases and J 1 base, leaving 9 bases between the germline ends. This CDR3 is 13 amino acids long. CDR1 and CDR2 (germline): SQVTM, ANQGSEA.

This clonotype showed up just a few times. The V and J genes are TRBV7-6 and TRBJ2-7; D gene ambiguous. Per germline, CDR1 SGHVS and CDR2 FNYEAQ. Trimming pared 0 bases from V and 2 bases from J, leaving 8 bases between. The length of the CDR3 is 14 residues. This chain's CDR3 is CASSLAPSTYEQYF. Here the CDR3 DNA reads TGTGCCAGCAGCTTAGCGCCCAGTACCTACGAGCAGTACTTC.

This rearrangement joins TRBV2 to TRBJ2-7, with 11 bases lining up with TRBD1. The V segment lost 7 bases and the J segment 3 bases; nucleotides outside the gene matches: 2. Germline CDR1 is SNHLY and CDR2 is FYNNEI. The CDR3 covers 13 residues. The CDR3 protein is CASKDRGLYEQYF. The CDR3, as DNA: TGTGCCAGCAAGGACAGGGGGCTCTACGAGCAGTACTTC.

The chain employs TRBV11-2 and TRBJ2-5; TRBD2 aligns across 10 bases. Germline CDR1 is SGHAT and CDR2 is FQNNGV. V lost 1 base to trimming and J lost 4 bases; unmatched junction nucleotides: 3. The CDR3 extends over 15 amino acids. The CDR3 protein is CASSLVPSGGETQYF. The DNA for the CDR3 is TGTGCCAGCAGCTTAGTTCCTAGCGGGGGAGAGACCCAGTACTTC.

The rearrangement joins TRBV7-3 to TRBJ1-3; no clear D gene. The CDR3 extends over 15 amino acids. Trimming left V 1 base short and J 0 bases short, with 7 bases between. Germline V gives CDR1 SGHTA, CDR2 FQGTGA. As DNA, the CDR3 is TGTGCCAGCAGCTTAATAGGAAGCTCTGGAAACACCATATATTTT. Translation: CASSLIGSSGNTIYF. The whole variable domain, filled in from reference TRBV7-3 and TRBJ1-3, reads GAGVSQTPSNKVTEKGKYVELRCDPISGHTALYWYRQSLGQGPEFLIYFQGTGAADDSGLPNDRFFAVRPEGSVSTLKIQRTERGDSAVYLCASSLIGSSGNTIYFGEGSWLTVV.

This clonotype turned up a few times. The rearrangement links TRBV12-3 or TRBV12-4 to TRBJ2-5; TRBD2 might be the D (5 bases). The CDR3 runs 13 residues. Trimming left V 9 bases short and J 2 bases short, with 13 bases between. Here the CDR3 reads CARVPGKQETQYF. DNA of the CDR3: TGTGCCAGGGTTCCCGGGAAACAAGAGACCCAGTACTTC.

J is TRBJ1-2 and V is TRBV7-9, with D unresolved. Trimming cost V 1 base and J 7 bases, with 19 bases left between them. Germline CDR1 and CDR2: SEHNR and FQNEAQ (reference sequence). This CDR3 spans 16 amino acids. CDR3 sequence: CASSLVHVADSAGYTF. DNA for the CDR3: TGTGCCAGCAGCTTAGTACATGTTGCGGACTCGGCTGGCTACACCTTC. Using reference TRBV7-9 and TRBJ1-2 for the parts outside the CDR3, the full variable domain is DTGVSQNPRHKITKRGQNVTFRCDPISEHNRLYWYRQTLGQGPEFLTYFQNEAQLEKSRLLSDRFSAERPKGSFSTLEIQRTEQGDSAMYLCASSLVHVADSAGYTFGSGTRLTVV.

In nucleotides, the CDR3 is TGCGCCAGCAGCCCCAGACAGGGGAATGGTTCACCCCTCCACTTT. It encodes CASSPRQGNGSPLHF. This chain connects TRBV4-1 to TRBJ1-6, with 8 bases aligning to TRBD1. This CDR3 comprises 15 residues. Germline V gene sequence: CDR1 MGHRA, CDR2 YSYEKL. V was pared by 4 bases and J by 9 bases, with 8 bases of the junction left unmatched.

This clonotype was observed once. The genes are TRBV2 and TRBJ1-6; D is uncertain. Deletions cut 5 bases from V and 5 bases from J, with 19 bases between. CDR1 is SNHLY and CDR2 is FYNNEI in the germline V gene. The CDR3 is 17 amino acids. The DNA for the CDR3 is TGTGCCAGCAGTCCTAAGGGATTGAGCCCCGATAATTCACCCCTCCACTTT. This gives the protein CASSPKGLSPDNSPLHF.

The rearrangement joins TRBV19 to TRBJ1-5; D not resolved. Germline V CDR1 and CDR2: LNHDA, SQIVND (reference sequence). V was trimmed by 1 base and J by 12 bases, leaving 10 bases between them. The CDR3 has 12 amino acids. The DNA for the CDR3 is TGTGCCAGTAGTATAGGGCTCATGGGCCAGCATTTT. It is translated as CASSIGLMGQHF. Full variable domain (rest looked up from reference TRBV19 and TRBJ1-5): DGGITQSPKYLFRKEGQNVTLSCEQNLNHDAMYWYRQDPGQGLRLIYYSQIVNDFQKGDIAEGYSVSREKKESFPLTVTSAQKNPTAFYLCASSIGLMGQHFGDGTRLSIL.

The chain recombines TRBV27 with TRBJ2-2; no reliable D call. CDR1 is MNHEY and CDR2 is SMNVEV in the germline V gene (reference sequence). V lost 2 bases and J lost 4, with 8 bases in between. This CDR3 region has 14 residues. The CDR3 sequence is CASSLIPFTGELFF. Here the CDR3 DNA reads TGTGCCAGCAGTTTAATACCATTCACCGGGGAGCTGTTTTTT.

The V and J genes are TRBV6-1 and TRBJ1-5; no clear D. Germline values: CDR1 MNHNS, CDR2 SASEGT. Trimming cost V 6 bases and J 14 bases, with 14 bases left between them. CDR3 size: 11 residues. This CDR3 is CASSAAPKKHF. CDR3 bases: TGTGCCAGCAGCGCAGCCCCCAAGAAGCATTTT.

The chain carries TRBV11-3 and TRBJ1-2; the D gene is possibly TRBD1 (5 bases). V shed 3 bases and J shed 4 bases, with 12 bases lying between them. The CDR3 is made up of 14 amino acids. The germline V gene has CDR1 SGHNT and CDR2 YENEEA. The CDR3 nucleotides are TGTGCCAGCAGCTTTCTTGGGGCTCCCTATGGCTACACCTTC. This gives the protein CASSFLGAPYGYTF.

This clonotype was found once. The chain uses TRBV19 and TRBJ2-3, with TRBD2 matching 9 bases. The germline CDR1 and CDR2 sequences are LNHDA and SQIVND (reference sequence). The V and J ends lost 4 bases and 2 bases, in that order; junction bases with no gene match: 7. This CDR3 has 16 amino acids. In nucleotides, the CDR3 is TGTGCCAGTAGTACTTTAGCGGGGGCGACCACAGATACGCAGTATTTT. Encoded protein: CASSTLAGATTDTQYF.

The chain recombines TRBV28 with TRBJ2-1; D possibly matches TRBD1 or TRBD2 (5 bases each). Germline values: CDR1 MDHEN, CDR2 SYDVKM. Trimming pared 4 bases from V and 1 base from J, leaving 11 bases between. This CDR3 contains 15 residues. DNA for the CDR3: TGTGCCAGCAGTTCCCCTGGGGGTTCCTACAATGAGCAGTTCTTC. Encoded protein: CASSSPGGSYNEQFF.

This clonotype was found a few times. The CDR3 protein is CATGTGGGSPLHF. Written as DNA, the CDR3 is TGTGCCACTGGGACAGGGGGAGGTTCACCCCTCCACTTT. The rearrangement links TRBV19 to TRBJ1-6; 11 bases agree with TRBD1. This CDR3 spans 13 amino acids. The germline gives CDR1 LNHDA, CDR2 SQIVND (reference sequence). V was clipped by 10 bases and J by 9 bases; unmatched bases: 5.

This clonotype was seen a handful of times. The chain recombines TRBV6-1 with TRBJ2-2; either TRBD1 or TRBD2 may supply D (5 bases each). The V end was cut by 1 base, the J end by 7 bases, with 22 bases between. Germline V gene lookup returns CDR1 MNHNS and CDR2 SASEGT. This CDR3 has 18 amino acids. CDR3 residues: CASSEGGARTVSDGELFF. Written as DNA, the CDR3 is TGTGCCAGCAGTGAAGGAGGGGCTAGAACGGTTTCGGACGGGGAGCTGTTTTTT.

Concerning this clonotype: This CDR3 is missing its conserved last phenylalanine or tryptophan, likely due to a read error. This chain links TRBV4-3 with TRBJ2-3; weak D call: TRBD1 (5 bases). The V and J ends lost 3 bases and 0 bases respectively, with 7 bases between them. CDR3 length equals 14 residues. Germline loops: CDR1 LGHNA, CDR2 YSLEER. The CDR3 bases are TGCGCCAGCAGCCAGGGGCCCAGCACAGATACGCAGTATGTT. It is translated as CASSQGPSTDTQYV.

This clonotype came up a few times. The V gene is TRBV7-2, the J gene TRBJ2-1, with 13 positions matching TRBD2. Germline CDR1 and CDR2: SGHTA and FQGNSA. CDR3 length: 18 amino acids. Trimming cost V 4 bases and J 7 bases; bases outside gene matches: 13. The CDR3 DNA sequence: TGTGCCAGCAGCTCCCTTGGCCTAACTAGCGGGGGGGCGAATGAGCAGTTCTTC. Protein product: CASSSLGLTSGGANEQFF.